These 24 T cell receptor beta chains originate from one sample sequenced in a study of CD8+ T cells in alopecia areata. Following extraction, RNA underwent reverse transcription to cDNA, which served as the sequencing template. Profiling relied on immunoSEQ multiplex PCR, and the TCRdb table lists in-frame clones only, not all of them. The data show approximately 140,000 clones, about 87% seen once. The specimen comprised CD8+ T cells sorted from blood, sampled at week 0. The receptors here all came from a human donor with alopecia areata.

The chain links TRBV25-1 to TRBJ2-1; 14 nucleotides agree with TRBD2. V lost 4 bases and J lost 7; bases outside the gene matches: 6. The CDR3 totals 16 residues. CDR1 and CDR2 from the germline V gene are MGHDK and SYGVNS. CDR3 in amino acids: CASSAAGLAGGNEQFF. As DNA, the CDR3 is TGTGCCAGCAGTGCCGCCGGACTAGCGGGAGGTAATGAGCAGTTCTTC.

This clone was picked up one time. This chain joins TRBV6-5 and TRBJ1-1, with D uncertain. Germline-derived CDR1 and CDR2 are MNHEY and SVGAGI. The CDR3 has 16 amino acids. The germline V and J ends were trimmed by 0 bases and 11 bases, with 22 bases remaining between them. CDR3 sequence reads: CASSYSTGSKGSEAFF. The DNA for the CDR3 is TGTGCCAGCAGTTACTCGACGGGGTCGAAGGGATCGGAGGCTTTCTTT.

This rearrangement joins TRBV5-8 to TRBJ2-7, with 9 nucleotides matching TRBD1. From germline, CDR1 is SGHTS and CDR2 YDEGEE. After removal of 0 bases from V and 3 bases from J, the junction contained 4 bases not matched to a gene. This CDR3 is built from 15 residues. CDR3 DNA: TGTGCCAGCAGCTTGGGACAGGGGGAAGACTACGAGCAGTACTTC. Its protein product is CASSLGQGEDYEQYF.

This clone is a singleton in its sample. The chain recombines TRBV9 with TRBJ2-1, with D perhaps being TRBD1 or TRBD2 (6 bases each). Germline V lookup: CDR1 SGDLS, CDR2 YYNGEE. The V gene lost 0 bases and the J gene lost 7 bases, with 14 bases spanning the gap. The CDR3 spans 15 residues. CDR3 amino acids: CASSVGGGYGNEQFF. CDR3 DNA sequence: TGTGCCAGCAGCGTAGGAGGGGGGTACGGGAATGAGCAGTTCTTC.

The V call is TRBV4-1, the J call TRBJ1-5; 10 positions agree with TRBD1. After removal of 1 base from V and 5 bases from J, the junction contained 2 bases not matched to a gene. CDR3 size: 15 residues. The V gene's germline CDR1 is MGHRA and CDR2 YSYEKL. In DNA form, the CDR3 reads TGCGCCAGCAGCCAAGGACAGGGGGCGGATCAGCCCCAGCATTTT. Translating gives CASSQGQGADQPQHF.

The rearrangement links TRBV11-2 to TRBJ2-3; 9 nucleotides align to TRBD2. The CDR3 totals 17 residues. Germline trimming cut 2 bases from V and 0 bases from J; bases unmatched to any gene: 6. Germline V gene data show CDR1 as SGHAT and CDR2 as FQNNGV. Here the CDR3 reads CASSLLTAGGSTDTQYF. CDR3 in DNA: TGTGCCAGCAGCTTATTAACGGCGGGGGGGAGCACAGATACGCAGTATTTT.

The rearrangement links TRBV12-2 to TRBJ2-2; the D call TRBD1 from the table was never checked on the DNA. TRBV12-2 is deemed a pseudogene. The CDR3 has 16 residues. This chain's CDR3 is CASRLQGESVTGELFF. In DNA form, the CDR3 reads TGTGCAAGTCGCTTACAGGGGGAGAGTGTTACCGGGGAGCTGTTTTTT.

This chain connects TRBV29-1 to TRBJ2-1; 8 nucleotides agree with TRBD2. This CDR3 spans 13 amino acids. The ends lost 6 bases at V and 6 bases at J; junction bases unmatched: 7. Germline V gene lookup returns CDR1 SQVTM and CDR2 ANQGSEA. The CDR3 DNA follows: TGCAGCGTCGTGACTAGCGCCAGCAATGAGCAGTTCTTC. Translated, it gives CSVVTSASNEQFF.

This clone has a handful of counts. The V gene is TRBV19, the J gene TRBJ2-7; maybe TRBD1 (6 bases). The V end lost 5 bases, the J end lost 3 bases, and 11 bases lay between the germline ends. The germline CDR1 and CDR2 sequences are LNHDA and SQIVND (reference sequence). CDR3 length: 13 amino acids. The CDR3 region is CASSPGANYEQYF. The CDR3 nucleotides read TGTGCCAGTAGTCCAGGGGCAAACTACGAGCAGTACTTC.

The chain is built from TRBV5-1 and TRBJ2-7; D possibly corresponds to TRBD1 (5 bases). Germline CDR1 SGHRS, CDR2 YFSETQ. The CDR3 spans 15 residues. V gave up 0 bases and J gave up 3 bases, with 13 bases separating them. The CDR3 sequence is CASSLVDSSLYEQYF. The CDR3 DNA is TGCGCCAGCAGCTTGGTAGACAGTAGCCTCTACGAGCAGTACTTC.

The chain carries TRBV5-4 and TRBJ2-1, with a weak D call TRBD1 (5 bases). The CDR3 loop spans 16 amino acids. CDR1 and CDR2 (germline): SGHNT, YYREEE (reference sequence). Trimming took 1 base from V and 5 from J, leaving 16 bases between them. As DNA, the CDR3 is TGTGCCAGCAGCTTGTGGGGCCAGGGTACCCACAATGAGCAGTTCTTC. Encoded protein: CASSLWGQGTHNEQFF. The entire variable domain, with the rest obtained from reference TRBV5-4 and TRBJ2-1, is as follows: ETGVTQSPTHLIKTRGQQVTLRCSSQSGHNTVSWYQQALGQGPQFIFQYYREEENGRGNFPPRFSGLQFPNYSSELNVNALELDDSALYLCASSLWGQGTHNEQFFGPGTRLTVL.

The CDR3 spells CASSLNGEGTRAYEQYF. DNA for the CDR3: TGTGCCAGCAGCCTAAACGGAGAGGGGACACGGGCCTACGAGCAGTACTTC. The J gene is TRBJ2-7, the V gene TRBV4-2; TRBD1 is a possible D gene (6 bases). The CDR3 is 17 residues long. Germline loops: CDR1 LGHNA, CDR2 YNFKEQ. V dropped 4 bases and J dropped 2 bases, with 21 bases sitting between them.

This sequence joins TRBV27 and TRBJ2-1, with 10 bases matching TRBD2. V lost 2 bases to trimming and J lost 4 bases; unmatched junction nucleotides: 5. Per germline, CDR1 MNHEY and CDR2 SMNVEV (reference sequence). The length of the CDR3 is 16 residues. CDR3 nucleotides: TGTGCCAGCAGTTTAAGCGGGAGGGCCCTTTACAATGAGCAGTTCTTC. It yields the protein CASSLSGRALYNEQFF.

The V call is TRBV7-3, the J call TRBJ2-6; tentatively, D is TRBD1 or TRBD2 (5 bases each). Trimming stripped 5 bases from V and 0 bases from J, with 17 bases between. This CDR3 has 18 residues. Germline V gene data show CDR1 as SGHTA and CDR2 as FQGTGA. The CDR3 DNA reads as TGTGCCAGCAGCCCCCTCCGGGGCAGAAGCTCTGGGGCCAACGTCCTGACTTTC. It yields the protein CASSPLRGRSSGANVLTF.

In DNA, the CDR3 is TGCGCCAGCAGTGAGCCCGATGTGGTCCAGCCGTATGGCTACACCTTC. This gives the protein CASSEPDVVQPYGYTF. The chain recombines TRBV10-2 with TRBJ1-2; unclear D gene. The CDR3 runs to 16 residues. Trimming left V 2 bases short and J 5 bases short, with 18 bases between. CDR1 is WSHSY and CDR2 is SAAADI in the germline V gene.

CDR3 amino acids: CATFRDIQYF. The CDR3 bases are TGTGCCACCTTCAGGGACATTCAGTACTTC. V and J are TRBV2 and TRBJ2-4; TRBD1 is a possible D gene (5 bases). Germline V gene sequence: CDR1 SNHLY, CDR2 FYNNEI. The V end was cut by 10 bases, the J end by 8 bases, with 9 bases between. CDR3 length equals 10 residues.

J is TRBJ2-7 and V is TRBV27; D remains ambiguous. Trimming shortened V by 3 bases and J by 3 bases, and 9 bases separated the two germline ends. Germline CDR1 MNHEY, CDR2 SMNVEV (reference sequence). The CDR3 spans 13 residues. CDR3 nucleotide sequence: TGTGCCAGCAGTTTGGTACAGAGCTACGAGCAGTACTTC. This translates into CASSLVQSYEQYF.

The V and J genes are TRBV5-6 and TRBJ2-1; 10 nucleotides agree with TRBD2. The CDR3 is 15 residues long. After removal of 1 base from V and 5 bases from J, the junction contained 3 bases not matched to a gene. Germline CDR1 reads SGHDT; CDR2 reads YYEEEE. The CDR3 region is CASSLMLAGDNEQFF. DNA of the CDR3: TGTGCCAGCAGCTTGATGCTAGCGGGAGACAATGAGCAGTTCTTC.

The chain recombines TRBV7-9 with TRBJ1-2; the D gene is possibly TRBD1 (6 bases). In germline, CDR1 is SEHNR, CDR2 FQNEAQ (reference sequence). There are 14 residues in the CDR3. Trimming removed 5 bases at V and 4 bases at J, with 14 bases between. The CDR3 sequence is CASSPSGAPYGYTF. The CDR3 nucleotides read TGTGCCAGCAGCCCGTCGGGGGCCCCCTATGGCTACACCTTC.

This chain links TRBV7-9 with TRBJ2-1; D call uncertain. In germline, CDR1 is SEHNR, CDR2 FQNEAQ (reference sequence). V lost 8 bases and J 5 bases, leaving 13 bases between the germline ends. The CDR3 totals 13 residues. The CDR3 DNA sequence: TGTGCCAGCGCGTTTTCCCATAACAATGAGCAGTTCTTC. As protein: CASAFSHNNEQFF.

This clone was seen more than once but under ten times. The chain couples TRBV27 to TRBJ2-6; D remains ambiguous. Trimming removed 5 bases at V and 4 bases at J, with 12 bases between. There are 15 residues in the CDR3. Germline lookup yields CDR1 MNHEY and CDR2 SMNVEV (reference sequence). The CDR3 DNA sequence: TGTGCCAGCAGTGCTTTAGCTACCGGGGCCAACGTCCTGACTTTC. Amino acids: CASSALATGANVLTF.

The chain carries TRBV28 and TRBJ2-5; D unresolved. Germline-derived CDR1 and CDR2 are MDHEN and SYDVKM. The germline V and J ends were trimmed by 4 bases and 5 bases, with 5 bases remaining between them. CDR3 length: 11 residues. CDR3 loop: CASSSMETQYF. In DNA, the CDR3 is TGTGCCAGCAGTTCAATGGAGACCCAGTACTTC.

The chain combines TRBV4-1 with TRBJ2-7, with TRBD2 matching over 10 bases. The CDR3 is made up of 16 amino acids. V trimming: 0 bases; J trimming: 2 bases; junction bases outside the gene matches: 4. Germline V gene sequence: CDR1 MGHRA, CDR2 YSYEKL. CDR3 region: CASSQDLTSGAYEQYF. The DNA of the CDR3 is TGCGCCAGCAGCCAAGACCTTACTAGCGGGGCCTACGAGCAGTACTTC.

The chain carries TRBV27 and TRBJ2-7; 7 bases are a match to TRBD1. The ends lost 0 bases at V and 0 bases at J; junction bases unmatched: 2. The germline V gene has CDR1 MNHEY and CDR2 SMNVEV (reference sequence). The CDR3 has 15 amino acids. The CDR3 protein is CASSLSGTDSYEQYF. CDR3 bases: TGTGCCAGCAGTTTATCAGGGACAGACTCCTACGAGCAGTACTTC.